The 4 T cell receptor beta chains below were found in one sample sequenced in a study of beta chain features in type 1 diabetes (dated by TCRdb to the late 2010s). The library was obtained by the immunoSEQ multiplex PCR assay. All of the isolated RNA was reverse transcribed with the High Capacity cDNA Reverse Transcription Kit, so expressed TCRB transcripts were sequenced. In its TCRdb copy, this immuneACCESS table keeps in-frame sequences only and misses some clones. Where compared with another copy, unresolved V genes explain less than half of these, and the others have no known cause. The table for this sample lists about half a million clones; 9.5% to 12% of them were counted only once. The top ten clonotypes cover more than 0.045% of the sample. Sequenced: naive CD4+ T cells from blood. Interpreted using the paper, the cell subset or site label stands for: true naive CD4+ T cells. The source of these receptors is a woman under 30 in good health.

This clone has only a few counts. This rearrangement joins TRBV28 to TRBJ2-3, with 8 nucleotides matching TRBD2. Germline loops: CDR1 MDHEN, CDR2 SYDVKM. V shed 5 bases, J shed 2 bases, and the junction held 6 bases outside the gene matches. The CDR3 totals 15 residues. The CDR3 reads CASSLAGVLTDTQYF. Here the CDR3 DNA reads TGTGCCAGCAGTCTAGCGGGTGTACTCACAGATACGCAGTATTTT.

This clone was seen only a few times. The V and J genes are TRBV28 and TRBJ2-4; TRBD1 or TRBD2 may be the D gene (5 bases each). Germline CDR1 and CDR2: MDHEN and SYDVKM. The CDR3 is 13 amino acids. V was trimmed by 5 bases and J by 7 bases, leaving 12 bases between them. DNA of the CDR3: TGTGCCAGCAGTCCCGGGACCCCGAACATTCAGTACTTC. It codes for CASSPGTPNIQYF.

This clone was detected only a few times. The CDR3 region has the DNA TGCGCCAGCAGCCAATACAGCGGGAGGTCCTACGAGCAGTACTTC. It encodes CASSQYSGRSYEQYF. This chain joins TRBV4-1 and TRBJ2-7; 9 nucleotides line up with TRBD2. Trimming removed 2 bases from V and 1 base from J; junction bases left unmatched: 3. The V gene's germline CDR1 is MGHRA and CDR2 YSYEKL. The CDR3 totals 15 residues.

The gene calls are TRBV7-9 and TRBJ2-7, with TRBD2 matching 8 bases. Losses at the gene ends were 4 bases for V and 0 bases for J; bases not matched to a gene: 8. CDR1 and CDR2 from the germline V gene are SEHNR and FQNEAQ (reference sequence). The CDR3 runs to 16 residues. CDR3 bases: TGTGCCAGCAGCTCTGAGAGCGGGGGTTTCTCCTACGAGCAGTACGTC. It is translated as CASSSESGGFSYEQYV.